The 21 T cell receptor beta chains listed next were all sequenced from one sample in a study of T cell changes during pregnancy in multiple sclerosis. The repertoire was sequenced with immunoSEQ multiplex PCR; TCRdb's copy has only in-frame clones and lacks some. There are around 70,000 clones in the sample; under 95% occur only once, and over 1.3% lies in the top ten. Sequencing used peripheral blood, obtained after pregnancy. These TCRs come from a female donor with multiple sclerosis, enrolled in a pregnancy study.

The chain is built from TRBV5-4 and TRBJ1-4, with D possibly matching TRBD1 (5 bases). The germline V gene encodes CDR1 SGHNT and CDR2 YYREEE (reference sequence). The CDR3 is 14 residues long. V was shortened by 2 bases and J by 8 bases, with 13 bases between the two germline ends. CDR3 bases: TGTGCCAGCAGCTTTCAGGGTCTCGGGGAAAAACTGTTTTTT. This codes for CASSFQGLGEKLFF.

The chain uses TRBV11-2 and TRBJ2-5; tentative D call: TRBD2 (6 bases). There are 15 residues in the CDR3. Germline V CDR1 and CDR2: SGHAT, FQNNGV. Trimming removed 0 bases from V and 2 bases from J, with 10 bases in between. The CDR3 here is CASSLDGTPQETQYF. In DNA, the CDR3 is TGTGCCAGCAGCTTAGATGGGACTCCACAAGAGACCCAGTACTTC.

For the CDR3, the DNA is TGTGCCAGCAGCTTGGCAGGGGACACCTACGAGCAGTACTTC. The encoded protein is CASSLAGDTYEQYF. The chain employs TRBV13 and TRBJ2-7, with D possibly TRBD1 on 6 matching bases. Germline lookup yields CDR1 PRHDT and CDR2 FYEKMQ (reference sequence). V gave up 3 bases and J gave up 2 bases, with 11 bases separating them. The CDR3 spans 14 residues.

The chain carries TRBV6-1 and TRBJ1-1; a possible D gene is TRBD1 (6 bases). Germline V gene sequence: CDR1 MNHNS, CDR2 SASEGT. This CDR3 has 12 residues. V lost 7 bases and J lost 1, with 7 bases in between. This CDR3 is CASTGANTEAFF. The CDR3 DNA reads as TGTGCCAGCACAGGGGCGAACACTGAAGCTTTCTTT.

The chain links TRBV14 to TRBJ2-1; D may be TRBD2 (5 bases). This CDR3 has 16 residues. The germline CDR1 and CDR2 sequences are SGHDN and FVKESK. V dropped 0 bases and J dropped 10 bases, with 19 bases sitting between them. This chain's CDR3 is CASSQEAVRRWQEQFF. As DNA, the CDR3 is TGTGCCAGCAGCCAAGAAGCGGTGAGGAGGTGGCAGGAGCAGTTCTTC. Full variable domain (rest looked up from reference TRBV14 and TRBJ2-1): EAGVTQFPSHSVIEKGQTVTLRCDPISGHDNLYWYRRVMGKEIKFLLHFVKESKQDESGMPNNRFLAERTGGTYSTLKVQPAELEDSGVYFCASSQEAVRRWQEQFFGPGTRLTVL.

This chain links TRBV19 with TRBJ2-7, with TRBD2 as a possible D gene (5 bases). The CDR3 runs to 16 residues. The V end lost 6 bases, the J end lost 5 bases, and 23 bases lay between the germline ends. Germline CDR1 LNHDA, CDR2 SQIVND (reference sequence). DNA for the CDR3: TGTGCCAGTAGCCTACCCATCGGGGTAGGTTTGAACGAGCAGTACTTC. Amino acid sequence: CASSLPIGVGLNEQYF.

The chain recombines TRBV7-9 with TRBJ2-7, with 7 bases fitting TRBD2. Germline CDR1 and CDR2: SEHNR and FQNEAQ (reference sequence). Germline trimming cut 2 bases from V and 2 bases from J; bases unmatched to any gene: 0. CDR3 length equals 13 residues. The DNA for the CDR3 is TGTGCCAGCAGCTTAACTAGCGCCTACGAGCAGTACTTC. Amino acids: CASSLTSAYEQYF.

This clone was observed once. The J gene is TRBJ1-1, the V gene TRBV7-9; D is unresolved. This CDR3 is built from 14 residues. Germline-derived CDR1 and CDR2 are SEHNR and FQNEAQ (reference sequence). Between the trimmed V and J ends, which lost 0 bases and 2 bases, there was a span of 7 bases. CDR3 bases: TGTGCCAGCAGCTTAGCGCAGTCTAACACTGAAGCTTTCTTT. It yields the protein CASSLAQSNTEAFF.

This clone has only a few counts. This CDR3 reads CASSEVVGQGNQPQHF. CDR3 nucleotide sequence: TGTGCCAGCAGTGAAGTCGTGGGACAGGGCAATCAGCCCCAGCATTTT. The chain couples TRBV6-1 to TRBJ1-5; 8 bases fit TRBD1. Germline values: CDR1 MNHNS, CDR2 SASEGT. V lost 1 base and J lost 2; bases outside the gene matches: 4. There are 16 residues in the CDR3.

The chain is built from TRBV5-6 and TRBJ1-5; D might be TRBD1 (5 bases). The CDR3 is made up of 14 amino acids. The germline CDR1 and CDR2 sequences are SGHDT and YYEEEE. Trimming stripped 4 bases from V and 4 bases from J, with 12 bases between. The CDR3 here is CASSAGRSNQPQHF. In DNA form, the CDR3 reads TGTGCCAGCAGCGCGGGACGGTCAAATCAGCCCCAGCATTTT.

The rearrangement joins TRBV27 to TRBJ1-5, with no clear D. Germline CDR1 MNHEY, CDR2 SMNVEV (reference sequence). The V end lost 2 bases, the J end lost 7 bases, and 9 bases lay between the germline ends. There are 13 residues in the CDR3. As DNA, the CDR3 is TGTGCCAGCAGTTTAGGCCCTCTGCAGCCCCAGCATTTT. Residues: CASSLGPLQPQHF.

The gene calls are TRBV7-3 and TRBJ1-3, with 7 bases identical to TRBD1. The germline V gene has CDR1 SGHTA and CDR2 FQGTGA. The CDR3 has 13 residues. J was trimmed by 4 bases and V by 5 bases; bases with no gene match: 2. This CDR3 reads CASSRDSGNTIYF. The CDR3 bases are TGTGCCAGCAGCCGGGACAGCGGAAACACCATATATTTT. The whole variable domain, remainder taken from reference TRBV7-3 and TRBJ1-3, is GAGVSQTPSNKVTEKGKYVELRCDPISGHTALYWYRQSLGQGPEFLIYFQGTGAADDSGLPNDRFFAVRPEGSVSTLKIQRTERGDSAVYLCASSRDSGNTIYFGEGSWLTVV.

This clone showed up just once. The chain is built from TRBV11-3 and TRBJ1-1, with D maybe TRBD1 (5 bases). Germline V gives CDR1 SGHNT, CDR2 YENEEA. The CDR3 totals 14 residues. V was clipped by 4 bases and J by 1 base, with 10 bases between them. The CDR3 protein is CASSSGPQNTEAFF. As DNA, the CDR3 is TGTGCCAGCAGCTCAGGGCCCCAGAACACTGAAGCTTTCTTT.

This chain uses TRBV19 with TRBJ2-2; 13 bases line up with TRBD2. V was pared by 7 bases and J by 5 bases, with 7 bases of the junction left unmatched. This CDR3 has 16 residues. Germline lookup yields CDR1 LNHDA and CDR2 SQIVND (reference sequence). The chain's CDR3 is CASKGLAGVRTGELFF. The CDR3 coding sequence is TGTGCCAGTAAAGGACTAGCGGGAGTACGGACCGGGGAGCTGTTTTTT. Drawing the rest from reference TRBV19 and TRBJ2-2, the complete variable domain is DGGITQSPKYLFRKEGQNVTLSCEQNLNHDAMYWYRQDPGQGLRLIYYSQIVNDFQKGDIAEGYSVSREKKESFPLTVTSAQKNPTAFYLCASKGLAGVRTGELFFGEGSRLTVL.

The count of this clone is one. This chain uses TRBV7-6 with TRBJ2-1, with 9 bases aligning to TRBD2. The V gene end was trimmed by 1 base and the J gene end by 3 bases; junction bases not matched to a gene: 7. CDR3 length equals 17 residues. Germline V gene sequence: CDR1 SGHVS, CDR2 FNYEAQ. CDR3 residues: CASSLETGTSFYNEQFF. In DNA, the CDR3 is TGTGCCAGCAGCTTAGAAACCGGGACTAGCTTCTACAATGAGCAGTTCTTC.

The chain links TRBV9 to TRBJ1-3; 8 bases match TRBD1. The CDR3 spans 18 residues. Losses at the gene ends were 2 bases for V and 0 bases for J; bases not matched to a gene: 10. Germline CDR1 SGDLS, CDR2 YYNGEE. This CDR3 is CASSVSPGTGRSGNTIYF. The CDR3 DNA reads TGTGCCAGCAGCGTCTCACCGGGGACAGGCCGCTCTGGAAACACCATATATTTT.

V usage is TRBV27 and J usage is TRBJ2-7; D is unresolved. Germline assignment: CDR1 MNHEY and CDR2 SMNVEV (reference sequence). The CDR3 covers 13 residues. The V gene lost 0 bases and the J gene lost 3 bases, with 6 bases spanning the gap. The CDR3 reads CASSLSDIYEQYF. CDR3 sequence (DNA): TGTGCCAGCAGTTTATCCGACATCTACGAGCAGTACTTC.

CDR3 in amino acids: CATQKDYNTGELFF. CDR3 bases: TGCGCCACCCAAAAAGACTATAACACCGGGGAGCTGTTTTTT. The chain employs TRBV5-1 and TRBJ2-2; possibly TRBD2 for D (5 bases). Trimming removed 9 bases at V and 2 bases at J, with 14 bases between. The CDR3 spans 14 residues. Germline values: CDR1 SGHRS, CDR2 YFSETQ.

This sequence joins TRBV19 and TRBJ1-2, with a weak D call TRBD1 (6 bases). The CDR3 consists of 14 residues. Germline V lookup: CDR1 LNHDA, CDR2 SQIVND (reference sequence). V gave up 8 bases and J gave up 4 bases, with 17 bases separating them. DNA for the CDR3: TGTGCCAGTGGAATCGGGACACCTTTCTATGGCTACACCTTC. It encodes CASGIGTPFYGYTF.

The chain employs TRBV19 and TRBJ1-2, with TRBD1 matching 8 bases. V gave up 4 bases and J gave up 6 bases; unmatched junction bases: 10. This CDR3 is built from 15 residues. Germline V gives CDR1 LNHDA, CDR2 SQIVND (reference sequence). The CDR3 coding sequence is TGTGCCAGTAGTACTGGTGACAGGGGATGGAATGGCTACACCTTC. Protein sequence: CASSTGDRGWNGYTF. The full variable domain, rest sourced from reference TRBV19 and TRBJ1-2, is DGGITQSPKYLFRKEGQNVTLSCEQNLNHDAMYWYRQDPGQGLRLIYYSQIVNDFQKGDIAEGYSVSREKKESFPLTVTSAQKNPTAFYLCASSTGDRGWNGYTFGSGTRLTVV.

This clone appeared once. Within the sample, other DNA sequences also encode this same CDR3. The rearrangement links TRBV2 to TRBJ1-1; D is ambiguous. The germline V and J ends were trimmed by 2 bases and 1 base, with 2 bases remaining between them. The length of the CDR3 is 12 residues. Germline CDR1 and CDR2: SNHLY and FYNNEI. This CDR3 is CASSERNTEAFF. Written as DNA, the CDR3 is TGTGCCAGCAGTGAACGGAACACTGAAGCTTTCTTT. Looking up the rest from reference TRBV2 and TRBJ1-1 gives the full variable domain: EPEVTQTPSHQVTQMGQEVILRCVPISNHLYFYWYRQILGQKVEFLVSFYNNEISEKSEIFDDQFSVERPDGSNFTLKIRSTKLEDSAMYFCASSERNTEAFFGQGTRLTVV.